This T cell receptor beta chain was identified during a study of beta chain features in type 1 diabetes. Study findings and constraints: Researchers report that Type 1 diabetes patients had moderately but significantly shorter TCRB CDR3s across all four CD4+ subsets.

This clone was seen a handful of times. Antigen specificity is unknown. The sample contains more than one DNA sequence encoding this CDR3. Purity of each sorted population was above 98%. What was sequenced were expressed TCRB transcripts, since all of the isolated RNA had been reverse transcribed. For naive, central memory and regulatory T cell samples, reads averaged approximately 3.9 million. Libraries were prepared by immunoSEQ multiplex PCR; TCRdb keeps only in-frame clonotypes and omits some of them. The sample has 150,000 to 180,000 clones, approximately 12% seen once. The origin of this receptor is a man between 18 and 29 years old in good health. Material: central memory CD4+ T cells from blood.

CDR3 protein: CASSQQGDNEQFF. CDR3 in DNA: TGTGCCAGCAGTCAACAGGGGGACAATGAGCAGTTCTTC. The V gene is TRBV6-6, the J gene TRBJ2-1, with 8 bases matching TRBD1. CDR1 is MNHNY and CDR2 is SVGAGI in the germline V gene (reference sequence). V lost 5 bases and J lost 5; bases outside the gene matches: 2. This CDR3 contains 13 residues.